This TCR beta chain originates from a study of cytotoxic CD8 clonotypes in ibrutinib-treated CLL. In regard to this clone: The antigen is unknown.

Researchers set a sequencing depth target of 1 in 200,000 to 1 in 1 million T cells. The method was immunoSEQ multiplex PCR; TCRdb's version includes in-frame clones alone and lacks a portion of them. The data contain 200,000 to 250,000 clones, around 75% of them singletons. The V end was cut by 1 base, the J end by 0 bases, with 15 bases between. The CDR3 runs 17 residues. Germline V gene sequence: CDR1 KGHSH, CDR2 LQKENI. Study-level results: Clonality went up at ibrutinib response and then declined back toward baseline at progression.

The sample was PBMCs, taken after 12 months of ibrutinib treatment. The chain carries TRBV18 and TRBJ1-2; D remains unclear. The receptor was isolated from a human donor with chronic lymphocytic leukemia. CDR3 sequence reads: CASSPQDPAGANYGYTF. The CDR3, as DNA: TGTGCCAGCTCACCACAGGACCCAGCTGGGGCTAACTATGGCTACACCTTC.